These 13 T cell receptor beta chains were sequenced from one sample in a study of cytomegalovirus exposure and HLA in healthy donors. Both 60 Vbeta primers and 13 Jbeta primers went into the PCR. The table came from immunoSEQ multiplex PCR; TCRdb's copy has only in-frame clones and leaves some out. The sample yields about 190,000 clones, approximately 86% seen once. Sequencing was performed on PBMCs. These receptors all come from a woman aged 18 to 35 in good health and CMV-seronegative.

This clone was recorded once. The chain links TRBV11-2 to TRBJ2-6, with 8 bases fitting TRBD2. The CDR3 loop spans 20 amino acids. J lost 0 bases, V lost 0 bases, and 10 bases had no gene match. CDR1 and CDR2 (germline): SGHAT, FQNNGV. CDR3 amino acids: CASSLDIGGGRSSGANVLTF. The DNA for the CDR3 is TGTGCCAGCAGCTTAGATATCGGCGGGGGGCGTTCCTCTGGGGCCAACGTCCTGACTTTC.

The V and J genes are TRBV4-2 and TRBJ2-3; perhaps TRBD2 as D (6 bases). CDR3 length: 14 residues. The V end was cut by 1 base, the J end by 5 bases, with 10 bases between. Germline V gene sequence: CDR1 LGHNA, CDR2 YNFKEQ. This CDR3 reads CASSQGLEGDTQYF. The CDR3 DNA is TGTGCCAGCAGCCAAGGACTAGAAGGAGATACGCAGTATTTT.

The rearrangement uses TRBV6-1 and TRBJ2-5; D gene ambiguous. Looked up from germline, CDR1 is MNHNS and CDR2 is SASEGT. This CDR3 has 10 amino acids. Trimming took off 6 bases at V and 4 bases at J, with 3 bases between the two ends. CDR3 sequence: CASRRETQYF. CDR3 DNA: TGTGCCAGCAGGAGAGAGACCCAGTACTTC.

The chain carries TRBV7-8 and TRBJ1-2; TRBD1 aligns across 8 bases. CDR1 is SGHVS, CDR2 FQNEAQ, per germline. This CDR3 is built from 15 residues. With 1 base clipped from V and 3 bases from J, the junction kept 4 bases outside the gene matches. The CDR3 region has the DNA TGTGCCAGCAGCTTAGGGACAGGGTCAGACTATGGCTACACCTTC. Its protein product is CASSLGTGSDYGYTF. The variable domain in full, with the rest retrieved from reference TRBV7-8 and TRBJ1-2, is GAGVSQSPRYKVAKRGQDVALRCDPISGHVSLFWYQQALGQGPEFLTYFQNEAQLDKSGLPSDRFFAERPEGSVSTLKIQRTQQEDSAVYLCASSLGTGSDYGYTFGSGTRLTVV.

This clone was seen once. The genes are TRBV18 and TRBJ2-1, with 8 bases matching TRBD2. The ends lost 3 bases at V and 3 bases at J; junction bases unmatched: 4. In germline, CDR1 is KGHSH, CDR2 LQKENI. There are 15 residues in the CDR3. The CDR3 region has the DNA TGTGCCAGCTCACCCGGAACTAGCGGCTACAATGAGCAGTTCTTC. Translated: CASSPGTSGYNEQFF. Filled out from reference TRBV18 and TRBJ2-1, the complete variable domain reads NAGVMQNPRHLVRRRGQEARLRCSPMKGHSHVYWYRQLPEEGLKFMVYLQKENIIDESGMPKERFSAEFPKEGPSILRIQQVVRGDSAAYFCASSPGTSGYNEQFFGPGTRLTVL.

This clone was counted once. The V and J genes are TRBV5-1 and TRBJ1-6; TRBD1 aligns across 8 bases. CDR3 size: 16 residues. From germline, CDR1 is SGHRS and CDR2 YFSETQ. Trimming at V came to 4 bases and at J to 5 bases, leaving 8 bases not matched to a gene. The CDR3 nucleotides read TGCGCCAGCAGCCTGACAGGGGCTGGCGATAATTCACCCCTCCACTTT. Amino acid sequence: CASSLTGAGDNSPLHF.

The chain links TRBV11-2 to TRBJ2-2; 7 bases align to TRBD1. Germline values: CDR1 SGHAT, CDR2 FQNNGV. The length of the CDR3 is 14 residues. V gave up 5 bases and J gave up 4 bases; unmatched junction bases: 4. The CDR3 spells CASSGDRVTGELFF. For the CDR3, the DNA is TGTGCCAGCAGCGGGGACAGAGTCACCGGGGAGCTGTTTTTT.

The chain is built from TRBV7-9 and TRBJ1-1; the D is unclear. CDR1 and CDR2 (germline): SEHNR, FQNEAQ (reference sequence). This CDR3 contains 12 residues. V lost 1 base and J lost 10, with 10 bases in between. Here the CDR3 reads CASSLGLVGAFF. The CDR3 nucleotides are TGTGCCAGCAGCTTAGGCCTAGTTGGAGCTTTCTTT.

The V gene is TRBV15, the J gene TRBJ1-4, with 10 bases matching TRBD1. Germline CDR1 is LNHNV and CDR2 is YYDKDF (reference sequence). This CDR3 region has 17 residues. The V and J ends lost 3 bases and 1 base, in that order; junction bases with no gene match: 5. This CDR3 is CATSSFGTGETNEKLFF. The CDR3, as DNA: TGTGCCACCAGCAGCTTCGGGACAGGGGAAACTAATGAAAAACTGTTTTTT. Together with reference TRBV15 and TRBJ1-4, the CDR3 gives the full variable domain: DAMVIQNPRYQVTQFGKPVTLSCSQTLNHNVMYWYQQKSSQAPKLLFHYYDKDFNNEADTPDNFQSRRPNTSFCFLDIRSPGLGDTAMYLCATSSFGTGETNEKLFFGSGTQLSVL.

The chain is built from TRBV4-2 and TRBJ1-2; D remains unclear. The CDR3 length is 12 residues. Germline CDR1 is LGHNA and CDR2 is YNFKEQ. The ends were cut back, 4 bases at V and 8 bases at J, with 11 bases in the middle. CDR3 in amino acids: CASSRDGGGYTF. DNA for the CDR3: TGTGCCAGCAGCCGGGATGGAGGGGGCTACACCTTC.

In its sample, this clone was seen a few times. The chain recombines TRBV19 with TRBJ2-2, with 12 positions matching TRBD2. The CDR3 covers 16 residues. CDR1 LNHDA and CDR2 SQIVND come from the germline V gene (reference sequence). V lost 6 bases and J lost 5; bases outside the gene matches: 7. The CDR3 region is CASSGLAGRSTGELFF. As DNA, the CDR3 is TGTGCCAGTAGCGGACTAGCGGGAAGATCAACCGGGGAGCTGTTTTTT.

The chain links TRBV5-6 to TRBJ2-2, with 7 bases lining up with TRBD1. V dropped 5 bases and J dropped 6; count of bases not matched to a gene: 7. The CDR3 is made up of 14 amino acids. Germline CDR1 and CDR2: SGHDT and YYEEEE. The CDR3 coding sequence is TGTGCCAGCAGACCACAGGGGAAACCCGGGGAGCTGTTTTTT. Translation: CASRPQGKPGELFF.

This clone occurred once. The rearrangement joins TRBV7-2 to TRBJ2-7; tentative D call: TRBD2 (5 bases). Trimming pared 2 bases from V and 7 bases from J, leaving 12 bases between. CDR1 and CDR2 from the germline V gene are SGHTA and FQGNSA. This CDR3 has 13 residues. DNA for the CDR3: TGTGCCAGCAGCTTAAGGATATCGGGGGAGCAGTACTTC. The encoded protein is CASSLRISGEQYF. Filled out from reference TRBV7-2 and TRBJ2-7, the complete variable domain reads GAGVSQSPSNKVTEKGKDVELRCDPISGHTALYWYRQSLGQGLEFLIYFQGNSAPDKSGLPSDRFSAERTGGSVSTLTIQRTQQEDSAVYLCASSLRISGEQYFGPGTRLTVT.